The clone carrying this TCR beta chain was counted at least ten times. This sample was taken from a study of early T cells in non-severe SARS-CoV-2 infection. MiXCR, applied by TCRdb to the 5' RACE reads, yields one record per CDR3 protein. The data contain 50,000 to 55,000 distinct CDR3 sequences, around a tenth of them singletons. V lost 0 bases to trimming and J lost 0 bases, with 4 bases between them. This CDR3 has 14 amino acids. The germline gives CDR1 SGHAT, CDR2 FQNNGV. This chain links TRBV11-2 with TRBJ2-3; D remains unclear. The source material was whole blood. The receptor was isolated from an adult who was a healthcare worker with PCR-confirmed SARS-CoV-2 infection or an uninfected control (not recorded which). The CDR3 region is CASSLDLSTDTQYF. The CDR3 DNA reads TGTGCCAGCAGCTTAGATCTAAGCACAGATACGCAGTATTTT.